This T cell receptor beta chain was identified in a study of PD-1 blockade in classical Hodgkin lymphoma (dated by TCRdb to the early 2020s). Turning to the overall study: To define a peripheral blood immune signature of response to PD-1 blockade in classical Hodgkin lymphoma, the study combined TCR beta sequencing with CyTOF. Here is what the overall study found, with its caveats: The study was restricted to a single clinical trial cohort, and the causes of repertoire differences, possibly disease activity or prior therapy, were left undefined. Newly diagnosed patients were reported to have lower baseline TCR diversity than healthy donors, and relapsed/refractory patients were reported to have lower baseline TCR diversity still.

The cysteine opens and the phenylalanine closes a CDR3 of 16 amino acids. Only the CDR3 DNA stays, 48 bases, in frame from base 1. The germline V and J ends show losses of 4 bases and 5 bases respectively, and no gene match explains 8 bases of the junction. Based on the germline V gene, the CDR1 and CDR2 sequences are SGHTA and FQGNSA. Genomic DNA was extracted with the Qiagen DNeasy kit from unsorted PBMCs and from negatively selected CD4+ and CD8+ fractions. TCR beta CDR3 regions were subjected to amplification by immunoSEQ multiplex PCR with primers that anneal to V and J segments. A synthetic immune receptor repertoire was used to minimize amplification bias, and any residual bias was removed computationally once sequencing was done. In the source study's methods: Custom Python scripts were used to quantify repertoire diversity as the Shannon entropy index. The unsorted, CD4+ and CD8+ repertoires were each analyzed separately, with the exception of combined analyses, where CD4+ and CD8+ sequences were merged in silico. Entries here come from immuneACCESS through TCRdb and include only in-frame sequences with V and J called. Some clones fail to appear in such tables; in the studies checked, an unresolved V gene covers under half of the shortfall, and the cause of the remainder is unknown. From that table come the V and J calls and clone size; the DNA was used to work out D and trimming. This sample comprises approximately 15,000 clones, 87% of them detected only once. The ten largest clones add up to 3.9% of the sample.

Comment on this clone: No antigen is known for it. The sample holds no much larger clone one base away, and base qualities are not on file.

In the paper's terms, the time point label means: newly diagnosed, previously untreated cHL patient sample. As a comparison group for the relapsed/refractory trial patients, PBMCs from patients with newly diagnosed, previously untreated classical Hodgkin lymphoma were sequenced. After peripheral blood was drawn into 8 mL Vacutainer Cell Preparation Tubes, PBMCs were isolated by centrifugation and then cryopreserved. What was sequenced was peripheral blood mononuclear cells (PBMCs). The sequence was obtained from a human donor with classical Hodgkin lymphoma. The chain uses TRBV7-2 and TRBJ2-5; the junction holds 12 bases that match TRBD2. The DNA sequence is given as TGTGCCAGCAGCTCGGGGACTAGCGGGCCTCTGGAGACCCAGTACTTC. Translated, this gives CASSSGTSGPLETQYF.